This T cell receptor (beta chain) was recorded in a study of T cell repertoires in cytomegalovirus infection. TCRdb itself ran the reads through MiXCR, one entry per CDR3 protein. The table shows about 150,000 distinct CDR3 sequences, with 20% to 30% occurring only once. Study observations and caveats: The ex vivo response was dominated by HLA-C-restricted CMV-specific TCR beta clonotypes.

CDR1 is SGHAT and CDR2 is FQNNGV in the germline V gene. V lost 4 bases and J lost 6, with 18 bases in between. This CDR3 has 16 amino acids. A word on this clonotype: Antigen specificity is unknown.

The sample consisted of PBMCs. V is TRBV11-2 and J is TRBJ2-2; possible D gene TRBD2, 6 bases. The receptor comes from a human donor in good health (CMV status not recorded). Some clones in this sample may be carry-over from other donors' samples. CDR3 sequence (DNA): TGTGCCAGCAGCTCGAGAAGAGCTAGCGTTGCCGGGGAGCTGTTTTTT. This codes for CASSSRRASVAGELFF.